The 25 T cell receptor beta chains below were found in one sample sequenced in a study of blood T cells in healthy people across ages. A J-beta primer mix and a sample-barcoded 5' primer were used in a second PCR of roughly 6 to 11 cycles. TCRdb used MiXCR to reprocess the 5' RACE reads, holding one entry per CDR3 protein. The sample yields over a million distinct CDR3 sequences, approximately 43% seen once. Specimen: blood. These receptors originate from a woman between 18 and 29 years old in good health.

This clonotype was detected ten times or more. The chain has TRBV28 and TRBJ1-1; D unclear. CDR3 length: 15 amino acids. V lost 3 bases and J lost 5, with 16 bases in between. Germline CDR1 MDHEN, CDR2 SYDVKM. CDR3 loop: CASSLVAGEDTEAFF. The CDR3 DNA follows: TGTGCCAGCAGTTTGGTGGCGGGAGAGGATACTGAAGCTTTCTTT. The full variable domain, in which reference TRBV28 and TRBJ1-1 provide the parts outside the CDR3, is DVKVTQSSRYLVKRTGEKVFLECVQDMDHENMFWYRQDPGLGLRLIYFSYDVKMKEKGDIPEGYSVSREKKERFSLILESASTNQTSMYLCASSLVAGEDTEAFFGQGTRLTVV.

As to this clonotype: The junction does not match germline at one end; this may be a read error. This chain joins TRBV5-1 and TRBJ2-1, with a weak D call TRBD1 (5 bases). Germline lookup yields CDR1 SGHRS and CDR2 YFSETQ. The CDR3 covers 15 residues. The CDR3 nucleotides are TGCGCCAGCAGCCTCGGGCGTCCTATGGACAATGAGCAGTTCTTT. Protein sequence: CASSLGRPMDNEQFF.

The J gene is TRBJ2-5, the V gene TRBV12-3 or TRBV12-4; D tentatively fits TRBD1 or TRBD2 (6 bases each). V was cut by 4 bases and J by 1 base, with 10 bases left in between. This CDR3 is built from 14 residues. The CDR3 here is CASSSRDIQETQYF. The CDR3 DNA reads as TGTGCCAGCAGTTCGCGGGACATCCAAGAGACCCAGTACTTC.

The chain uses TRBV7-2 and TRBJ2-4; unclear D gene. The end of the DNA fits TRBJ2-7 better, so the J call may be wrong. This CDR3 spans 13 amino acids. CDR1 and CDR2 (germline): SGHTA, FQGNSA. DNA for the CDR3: TGTGCCAGCAGCTTTCTTAACGGCCGCGAGCAGTACTTC. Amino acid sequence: CASSFLNGREQYF.

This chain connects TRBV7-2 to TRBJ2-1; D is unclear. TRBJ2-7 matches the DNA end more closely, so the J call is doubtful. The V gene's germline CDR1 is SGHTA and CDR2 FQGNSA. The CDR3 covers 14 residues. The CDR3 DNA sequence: TGTGCCAGCAGCTTTGCGGCCTCCTACAATGAGCAGTACTTC. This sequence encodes CASSFAASYNEQYF.

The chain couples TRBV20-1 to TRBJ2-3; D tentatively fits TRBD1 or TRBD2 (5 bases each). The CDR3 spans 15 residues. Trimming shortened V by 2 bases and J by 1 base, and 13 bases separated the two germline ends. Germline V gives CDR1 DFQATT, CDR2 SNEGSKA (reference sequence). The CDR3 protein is CSARRGMGGTDTQYF. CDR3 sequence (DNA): TGCAGTGCTAGAAGAGGGATGGGGGGCACAGATACGCAGTATTTT.

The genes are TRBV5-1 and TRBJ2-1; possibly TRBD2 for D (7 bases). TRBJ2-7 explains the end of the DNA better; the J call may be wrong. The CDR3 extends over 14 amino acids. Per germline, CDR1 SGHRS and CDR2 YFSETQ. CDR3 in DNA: TGCGCCAGCACTCGGGGGGCTGCCTACAATGAGCAGTACTTC. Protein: CASTRGAAYNEQYF.

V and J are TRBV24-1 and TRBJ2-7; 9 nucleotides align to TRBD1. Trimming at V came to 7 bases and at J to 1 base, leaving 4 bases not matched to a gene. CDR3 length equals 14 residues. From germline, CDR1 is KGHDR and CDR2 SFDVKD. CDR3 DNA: TGTGCCACCAGAAACAGGGGGCTTTCCTACGAGCAGTACTTC. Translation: CATRNRGLSYEQYF.

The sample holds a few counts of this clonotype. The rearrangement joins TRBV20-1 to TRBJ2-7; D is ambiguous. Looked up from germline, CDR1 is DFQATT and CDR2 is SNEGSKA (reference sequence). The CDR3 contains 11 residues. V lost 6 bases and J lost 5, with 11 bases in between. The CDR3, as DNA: TGCAGTGCCGTTCCATGGCACGAGCAGTACTTC. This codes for CSAVPWHEQYF.

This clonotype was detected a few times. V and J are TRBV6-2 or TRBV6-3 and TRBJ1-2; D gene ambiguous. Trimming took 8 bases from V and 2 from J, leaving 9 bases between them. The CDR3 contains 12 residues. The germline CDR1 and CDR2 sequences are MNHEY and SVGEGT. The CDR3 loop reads CASRGRNYGYTF. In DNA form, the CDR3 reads TGTGCCAGCCGAGGACGGAACTATGGCTACACCTTC.

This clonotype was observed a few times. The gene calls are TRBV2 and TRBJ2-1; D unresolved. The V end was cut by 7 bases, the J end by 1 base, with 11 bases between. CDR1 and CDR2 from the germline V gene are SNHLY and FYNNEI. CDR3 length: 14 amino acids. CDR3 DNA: TGTGCCAGCACGACTCTAGGGTCCTACAATGAGCAGTTCTTC. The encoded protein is CASTTLGSYNEQFF.

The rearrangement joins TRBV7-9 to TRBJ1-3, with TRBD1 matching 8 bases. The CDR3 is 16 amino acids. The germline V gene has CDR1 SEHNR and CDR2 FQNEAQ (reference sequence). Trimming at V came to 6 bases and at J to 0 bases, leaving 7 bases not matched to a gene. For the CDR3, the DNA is TGTGCCAGCAGTACCGCGGACAGGGTCTCTGGAAACACCATATATTTT. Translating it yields CASSTADRVSGNTIYF. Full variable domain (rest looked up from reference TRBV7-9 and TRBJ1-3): DTGVSQNPRHKITKRGQNVTFRCDPISEHNRLYWYRQTLGQGPEFLTYFQNEAQLEKSRLLSDRFSAERPKGSFSTLEIQRTEQGDSAMYLCASSTADRVSGNTIYFGEGSWLTVV.

This CDR3 reads CSVEGLDREQYF. DNA of the CDR3: TGCAGCGTTGAGGGACTGGACCGGGAGCAGTACTTC. The chain recombines TRBV29-1 with TRBJ2-7, with D possibly TRBD2 on 6 matching bases. CDR3 length: 12 residues. Trimming shortened V by 3 bases and J by 7 bases, and 13 bases separated the two germline ends. The germline gives CDR1 SQVTM, CDR2 ANQGSEA.

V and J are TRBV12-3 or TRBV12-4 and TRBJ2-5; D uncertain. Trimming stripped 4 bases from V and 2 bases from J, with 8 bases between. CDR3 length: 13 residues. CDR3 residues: CASSSAAQETQYF. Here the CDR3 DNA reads TGTGCCAGCAGTTCAGCAGCTCAAGAGACCCAGTACTTC.

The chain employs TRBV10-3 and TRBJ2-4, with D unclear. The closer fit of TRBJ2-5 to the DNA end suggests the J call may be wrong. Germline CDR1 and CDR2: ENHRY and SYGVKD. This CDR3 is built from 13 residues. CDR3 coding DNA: TGTGCCATCAGTGATGGATTAGGGGAGACCCAGTACTTC. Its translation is CAISDGLGETQYF.

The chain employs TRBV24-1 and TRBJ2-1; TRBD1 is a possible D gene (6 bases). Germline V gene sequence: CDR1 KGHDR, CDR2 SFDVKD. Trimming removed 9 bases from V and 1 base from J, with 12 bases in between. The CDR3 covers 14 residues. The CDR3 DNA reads TGTGCCACCGCAGACAGGCAGTCCTACAATGAGCAGTTCTTC. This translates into CATADRQSYNEQFF.

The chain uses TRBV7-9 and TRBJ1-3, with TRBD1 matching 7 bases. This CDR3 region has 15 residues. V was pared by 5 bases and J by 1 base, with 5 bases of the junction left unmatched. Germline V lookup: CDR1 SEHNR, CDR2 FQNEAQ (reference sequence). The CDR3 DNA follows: TGTGCCAGCAGCACAGGGGTTCGGTCTGGAAACACCATATATTTT. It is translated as CASSTGVRSGNTIYF.

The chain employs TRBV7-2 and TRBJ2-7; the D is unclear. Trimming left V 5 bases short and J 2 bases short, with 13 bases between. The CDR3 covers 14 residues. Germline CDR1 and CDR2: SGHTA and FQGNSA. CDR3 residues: CASSPIGITYEQYF. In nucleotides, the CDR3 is TGTGCCAGCAGCCCCATAGGCATCACCTACGAGCAGTACTTC. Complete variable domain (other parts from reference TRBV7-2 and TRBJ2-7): GAGVSQSPSNKVTEKGKDVELRCDPISGHTALYWYRQSLGQGLEFLIYFQGNSAPDKSGLPSDRFSAERTGGSVSTLTIQRTQQEDSAVYLCASSPIGITYEQYFGPGTRLTVT.

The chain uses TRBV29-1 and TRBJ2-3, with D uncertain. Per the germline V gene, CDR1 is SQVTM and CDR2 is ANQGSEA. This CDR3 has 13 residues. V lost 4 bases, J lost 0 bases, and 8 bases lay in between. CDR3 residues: CSVAGPSTDTQYF. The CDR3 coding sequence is TGCAGCGTTGCCGGGCCCAGCACAGATACGCAGTATTTT.

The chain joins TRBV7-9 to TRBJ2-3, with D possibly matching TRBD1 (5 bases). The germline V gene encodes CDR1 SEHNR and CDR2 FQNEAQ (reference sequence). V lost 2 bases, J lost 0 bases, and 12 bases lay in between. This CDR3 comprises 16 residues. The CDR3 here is CASSLLQGTSTDTQYF. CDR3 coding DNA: TGTGCCAGCAGCTTACTCCAGGGAACTAGCACAGATACGCAGTATTTT.

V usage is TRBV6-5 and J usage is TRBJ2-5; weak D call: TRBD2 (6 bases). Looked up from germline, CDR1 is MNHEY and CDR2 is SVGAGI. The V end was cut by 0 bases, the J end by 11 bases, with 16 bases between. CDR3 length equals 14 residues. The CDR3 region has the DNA TGTGCCAGCAGTTACTCGATAACCGGGAGAGAGCAGTACTTC. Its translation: CASSYSITGREQYF.

CDR3 residues: CSVRAGASEQFF. The CDR3, as DNA: TGCAGCGTTCGAGCGGGAGCCTCTGAGCAGTTCTTC. The V gene is TRBV29-1, the J gene TRBJ2-1; 8 bases agree with TRBD2. The V segment lost 5 bases and the J segment 9 bases; nucleotides outside the gene matches: 6. This CDR3 has 12 residues. The germline V gene encodes CDR1 SQVTM and CDR2 ANQGSEA.

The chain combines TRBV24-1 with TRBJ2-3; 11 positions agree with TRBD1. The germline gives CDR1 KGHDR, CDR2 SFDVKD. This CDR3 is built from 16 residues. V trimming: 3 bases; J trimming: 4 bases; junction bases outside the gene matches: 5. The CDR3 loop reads CATSDPGQGVSDTQYF. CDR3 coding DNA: TGTGCCACCAGTGATCCGGGACAGGGGGTCTCAGATACGCAGTATTTT.

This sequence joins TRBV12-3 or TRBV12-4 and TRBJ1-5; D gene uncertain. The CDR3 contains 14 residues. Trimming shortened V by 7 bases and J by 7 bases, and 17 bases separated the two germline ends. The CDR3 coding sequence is TGTGCCAGCACCTCCGACGATATTATACAGCCCCAGCATTTT. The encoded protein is CASTSDDIIQPQHF.

The CDR3 loop is CSASWSHEQYF. CDR3 sequence (DNA): TGCAGTGCTAGTTGGTCACACGAGCAGTACTTC. The chain has TRBV20-1 and TRBJ2-7, with D unresolved. From germline, CDR1 is DFQATT and CDR2 SNEGSKA (reference sequence). V was shortened by 3 bases and J by 5 bases, with 8 bases between the two germline ends. The CDR3 extends over 11 amino acids.